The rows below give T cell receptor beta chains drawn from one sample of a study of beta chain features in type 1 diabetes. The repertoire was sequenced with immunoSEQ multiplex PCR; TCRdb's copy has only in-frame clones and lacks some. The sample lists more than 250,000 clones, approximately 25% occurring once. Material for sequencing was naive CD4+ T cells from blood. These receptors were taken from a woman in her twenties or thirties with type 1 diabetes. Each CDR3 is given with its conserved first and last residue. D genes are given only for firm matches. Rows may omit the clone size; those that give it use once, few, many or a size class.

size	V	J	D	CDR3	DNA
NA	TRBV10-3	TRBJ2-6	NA	CAISDTAGANVLTF	TGTGCCATCAGCGACACGGCTGGGGCCAACGTCCTGACTTTC
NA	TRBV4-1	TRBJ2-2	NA	CASSKAGPGELFF	TGCGCCAGCAGCAAGGCGGGGCCCGGGGAGCTGTTTTTT
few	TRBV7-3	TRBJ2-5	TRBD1	CASSPDREPQETQYF	TGTGCCAGCAGCCCCGACAGGGAACCCCAAGAGACCCAGTACTTC
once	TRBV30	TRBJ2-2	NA	CAWTPAGGELFF	TGTGCCTGGACCCCCGCGGGCGGGGAGCTGTTTTTT
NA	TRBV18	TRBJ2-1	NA	CASSPPDGTFPYNEQFF	TGTGCCAGCTCACCACCAGACGGGACTTTTCCCTACAATGAGCAGTTCTTC
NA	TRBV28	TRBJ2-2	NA	CASSFSPNTGELFF	TGTGCCAGCAGTTTTAGCCCCAACACCGGGGAGCTGTTTTTT
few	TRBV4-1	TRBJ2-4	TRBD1	CASSQVFGQGAIGNIQYF	TGCGCCAGCAGCCAAGTTTTCGGACAGGGGGCAATTGGAAACATTCAGTACTTC
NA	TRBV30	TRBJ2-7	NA	CAWSVPGSEQYF	TGTGCCTGGAGTGTACCGGGGTCTGAGCAGTACTTC
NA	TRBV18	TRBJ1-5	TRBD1	CASSLDRVNQPQHF	TGTGCCAGCTCCCTCGACAGGGTGAATCAGCCCCAGCATTTT
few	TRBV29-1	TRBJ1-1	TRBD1	CSATGTGGNLNTEAFF	TGCAGCGCAACCGGGACAGGGGGCAATCTGAACACTGAAGCTTTCTTT
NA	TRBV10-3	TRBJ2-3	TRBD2	CAISGLAVADTQYF	TGTGCCATCAGTGGACTAGCGGTCGCAGATACGCAGTATTTT
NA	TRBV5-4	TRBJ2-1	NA	CASSSPSRSYNEQFF	TGTGCCAGCAGCTCCCCTAGTCGCTCCTACAATGAGCAGTTCTTC
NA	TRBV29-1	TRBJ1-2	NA	CSATPGYGYTF	TGCAGCGCAACCCCCGGCTATGGCTACACCTTC
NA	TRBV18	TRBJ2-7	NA	CASSPVSSPGEQYF	TGTGCCAGCTCACCAGTCTCCTCGCCAGGCGAGCAGTACTTC
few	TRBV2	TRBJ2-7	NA	CASSSDGNLYEQYF	TGTGCCAGCAGTTCGGACGGGAACCTCTACGAGCAGTACTTC
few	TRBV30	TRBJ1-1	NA	CAWSVQASTEAFF	TGTGCCTGGAGTGTACAGGCGAGCACTGAAGCTTTCTTT
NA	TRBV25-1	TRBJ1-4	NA	CASSSSRKLFF	TGTGCCAGCTCTTCGAGTAGAAAACTGTTTTTT
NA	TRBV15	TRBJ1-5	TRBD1	CATSKGAGQGTNQPQHF	TGTGCCACCAGCAAGGGGGCTGGACAGGGGACGAATCAGCCCCAGCATTTT
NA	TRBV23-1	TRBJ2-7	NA	CASSQPGFLYEQYF	TGCGCCAGCAGTCAGCCGGGGTTCCTCTACGAGCAGTACTTC
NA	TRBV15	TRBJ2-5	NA	CATSRDRGQETQYF	TGTGCCACCAGCAGAGATAGGGGTCAAGAGACCCAGTACTTC
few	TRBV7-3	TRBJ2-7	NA	CASSPPRLASSYEQYF	TGTGCCAGCAGCCCCCCAAGGCTAGCGTCATCCTACGAGCAGTACTTC
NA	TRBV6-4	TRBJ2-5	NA	CASSRQETQYF	TGTGCCAGCAGCCGCCAAGAGACCCAGTACTTC
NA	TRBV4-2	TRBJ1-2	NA	CASSSSGQDYGYTF	TGTGCCAGCAGCTCCTCCGGACAAGACTATGGCTACACCTTC
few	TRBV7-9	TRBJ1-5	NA	CASSPSGGNQPQHF	TGTGCCAGCAGCCCATCAGGGGGCAATCAGCCCCAGCATTTT
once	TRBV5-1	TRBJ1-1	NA	CASSLNTAENTEAFF	TGCGCCAGCAGCTTGAACACAGCCGAGAACACTGAAGCTTTCTTT
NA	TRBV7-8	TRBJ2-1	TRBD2	CASSAYSGTSDAWEFF	TGTGCCAGCAGCGCCTACTCTGGGACTAGCGACGCATGGGAGTTCTTC
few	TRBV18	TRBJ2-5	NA	CASSPRERETQYF	TGTGCCAGCTCACCACGAGAACGAGAGACCCAGTACTTC
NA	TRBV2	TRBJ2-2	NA	CASNSGIRTGELFF	TGTGCCAGTAATTCAGGGATTCGGACCGGGGAGCTGTTTTTT
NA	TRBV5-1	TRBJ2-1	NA	CASSLIRRSSYNEQFF	TGCGCCAGCAGCTTGATACGGCGGAGCTCCTACAATGAGCAGTTCTTC
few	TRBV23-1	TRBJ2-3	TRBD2	CASSQRSGRGNTQYF	TGCGCCAGCAGTCAAAGGAGCGGGAGGGGGAATACGCAGTATTTT
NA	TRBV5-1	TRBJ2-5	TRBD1	CASSWGQGRKTQYF	TGCGCCAGCAGCTGGGGACAGGGGAGGAAGACCCAGTACTTC
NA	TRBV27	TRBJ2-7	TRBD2	CASRQLAEAYEQYF	TGTGCCAGCAGGCAACTAGCGGAGGCCTACGAGCAGTACTTC
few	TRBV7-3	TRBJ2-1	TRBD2	CASSQYTSGRGNEQFF	TGTGCCAGCAGCCAATACACTAGCGGGAGAGGGAATGAGCAGTTCTTC
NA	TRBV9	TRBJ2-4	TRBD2	CASSPPLTSGNAKNIQYF	TGTGCCAGCAGCCCCCCGTTAACTAGCGGGAATGCCAAAAACATTCAGTACTTC
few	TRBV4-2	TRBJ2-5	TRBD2	CASSQDQREGVRETQYF	TGTGCCAGCAGCCAAGACCAGCGGGAGGGGGTAAGGGAGACCCAGTACTTC
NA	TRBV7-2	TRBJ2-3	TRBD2	CASSIGLAADTQYF	TGTGCCAGCAGCATTGGACTAGCGGCAGATACGCAGTATTTT
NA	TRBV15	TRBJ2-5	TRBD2	CATSRDPAGGWETQYF	TGTGCCACCAGCAGAGATCCGGCGGGAGGTTGGGAGACCCAGTACTTC
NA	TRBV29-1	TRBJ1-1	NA	CSVGSGPYTEAFF	TGCAGCGTTGGATCAGGGCCGTACACTGAAGCTTTCTTT
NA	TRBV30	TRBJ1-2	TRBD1	CAWTGTGNNYGYTF	TGTGCCTGGACCGGGACAGGGAATAACTATGGCTACACCTTC
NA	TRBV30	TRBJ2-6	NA	CAAGLGGSGANVLTF	TGTGCCGCCGGGCTTGGGGGGTCTGGGGCCAACGTCCTGACTTTC
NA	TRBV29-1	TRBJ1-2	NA	CSVEEGDGYTF	TGCAGCGTTGAAGAAGGGGATGGCTACACCTTC
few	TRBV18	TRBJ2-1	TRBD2	CASSRLAGGYNEQFF	TGTGCCAGCTCGCGATTAGCGGGTGGATACAATGAGCAGTTCTTC
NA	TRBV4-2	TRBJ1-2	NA	CASSQSERGAYGYTF	TGTGCCAGCAGCCAATCAGAACGGGGTGCCTATGGCTACACCTTC
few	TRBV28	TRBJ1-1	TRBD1	CASRTGQGDTEAFF	TGTGCCAGCAGAACGGGACAGGGCGACACTGAAGCTTTCTTT
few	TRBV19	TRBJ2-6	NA	CASRIISGANVLTF	TGTGCCAGTAGAATCATCTCTGGGGCCAACGTCCTGACTTTC
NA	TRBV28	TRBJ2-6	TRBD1	CASRTGAGANVLTF	TGTGCCAGCAGGACAGGGGCAGGGGCCAACGTCCTGACTTTC
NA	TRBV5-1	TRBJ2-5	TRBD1	CASSLATGGQETQYF	TGCGCCAGCAGCTTGGCGACAGGGGGACAAGAGACCCAGTACTTC
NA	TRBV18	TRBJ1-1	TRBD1	CASSPSWDRLNTEAFF	TGTGCCAGCTCACCTTCTTGGGACAGATTGAACACTGAAGCTTTCTTT
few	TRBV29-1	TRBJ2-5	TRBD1	CSVIGGAGETQYF	TGCAGCGTGATAGGGGGCGCGGGAGAGACCCAGTACTTC
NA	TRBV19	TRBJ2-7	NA	CASSPTSGVTYEQYF	TGTGCCAGTAGTCCAACCTCCGGGGTCACCTACGAGCAGTACTTC
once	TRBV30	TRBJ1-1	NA	CAWTGGVGIETEAFF	TGTGCCTGGACGGGAGGGGTCGGGATAGAGACTGAAGCTTTCTTT
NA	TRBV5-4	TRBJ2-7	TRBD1	CASSLSTGAWYEQYF	TGTGCCAGCAGCTTGTCGACAGGGGCATGGTACGAGCAGTACTTC
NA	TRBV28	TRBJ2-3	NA	CASESTDTQYF	TGTGCCAGCGAGAGCACAGATACGCAGTATTTT
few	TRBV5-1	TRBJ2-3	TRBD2	CASSTERGLFTDTQYF	TGCGCCAGCAGCACCGAGCGGGGGCTGTTCACAGATACGCAGTATTTT
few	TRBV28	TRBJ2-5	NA	CASRSQETQYF	TGTGCCAGCAGATCACAAGAGACCCAGTACTTC
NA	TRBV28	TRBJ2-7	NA	CASSPGSKPYEQYF	TGTGCCAGCAGCCCGGGTTCCAAACCCTACGAGCAGTACTTC